Reported below is one T cell receptor beta chain. The treatment was: oral pan-JAK inhibitor, 5-10 mg twice daily. This sample was included in a study of CD8+ T cells in alopecia areata. Extracted from the samples, RNA was reverse transcribed into cDNA to serve as the sequencing template. The data were produced by immunoSEQ multiplex PCR, yet TCRdb's version contains in-frame clones alone and is incomplete. The data hold 130,000 to 150,000 clones, with approximately 80% observed a single time. V was cut by 0 bases and J by 7 bases, with 12 bases left in between. In germline, CDR1 is LGHNA, CDR2 YNFKEQ. The CDR3 loop spans 14 amino acids.

The sequence came from a human donor with alopecia areata. The chain links TRBV4-2 to TRBJ1-1, with D unresolved. Sequenced material: CD8+ T cells sorted from blood, taken at week 4, from a patient treated with tofacitinib. The CDR3 spells CASSQDFLGVEAFF. CDR3 sequence (DNA): TGTGCCAGCAGCCAAGATTTCCTCGGGGTTGAAGCTTTCTTT.